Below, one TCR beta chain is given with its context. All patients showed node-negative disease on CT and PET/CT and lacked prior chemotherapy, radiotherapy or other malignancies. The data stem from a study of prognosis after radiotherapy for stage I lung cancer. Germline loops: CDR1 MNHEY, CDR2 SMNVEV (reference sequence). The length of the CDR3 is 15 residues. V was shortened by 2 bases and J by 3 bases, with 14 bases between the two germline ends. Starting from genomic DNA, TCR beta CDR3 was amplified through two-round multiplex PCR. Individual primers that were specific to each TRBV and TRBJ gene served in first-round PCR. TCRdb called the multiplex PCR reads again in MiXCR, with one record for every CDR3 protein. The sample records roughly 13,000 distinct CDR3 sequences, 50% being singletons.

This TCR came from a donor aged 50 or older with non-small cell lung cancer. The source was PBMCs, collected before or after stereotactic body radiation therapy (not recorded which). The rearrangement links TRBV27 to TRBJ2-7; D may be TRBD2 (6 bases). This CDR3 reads CASSLGAGPFYEQYF. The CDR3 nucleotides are TGTGCCAGCAGTTTAGGAGCGGGTCCATTCTACGAGCAGTACTTC.